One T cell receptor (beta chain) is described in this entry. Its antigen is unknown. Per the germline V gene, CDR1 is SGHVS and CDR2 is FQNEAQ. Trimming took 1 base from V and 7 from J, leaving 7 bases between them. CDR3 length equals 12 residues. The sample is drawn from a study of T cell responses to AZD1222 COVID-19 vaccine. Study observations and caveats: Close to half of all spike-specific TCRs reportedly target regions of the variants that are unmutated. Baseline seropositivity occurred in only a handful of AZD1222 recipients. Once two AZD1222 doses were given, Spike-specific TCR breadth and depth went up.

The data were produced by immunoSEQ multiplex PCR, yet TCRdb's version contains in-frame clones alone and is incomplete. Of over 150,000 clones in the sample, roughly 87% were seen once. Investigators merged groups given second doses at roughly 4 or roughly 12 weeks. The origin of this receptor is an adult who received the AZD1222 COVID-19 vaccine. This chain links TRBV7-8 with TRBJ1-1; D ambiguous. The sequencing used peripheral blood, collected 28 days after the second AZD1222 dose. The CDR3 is CASSLGGSEAFF. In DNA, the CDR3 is TGTGCCAGCAGCTTAGGGGGAAGTGAAGCTTTCTTT.